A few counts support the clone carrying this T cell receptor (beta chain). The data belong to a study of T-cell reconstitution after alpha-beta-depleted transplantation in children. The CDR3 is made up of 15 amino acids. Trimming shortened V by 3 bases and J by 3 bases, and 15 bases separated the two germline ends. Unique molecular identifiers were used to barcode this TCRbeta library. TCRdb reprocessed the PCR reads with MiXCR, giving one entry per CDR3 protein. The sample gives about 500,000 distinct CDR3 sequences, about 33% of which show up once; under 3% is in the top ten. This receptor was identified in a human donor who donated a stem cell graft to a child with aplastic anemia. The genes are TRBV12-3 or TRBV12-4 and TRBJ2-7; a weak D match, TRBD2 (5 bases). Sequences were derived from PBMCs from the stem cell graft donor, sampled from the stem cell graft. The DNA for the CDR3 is TGTGCCAGCAGTTTGTATGGGAGCCGATTCTACGAGCAGTACTTC. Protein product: CASSLYGSRFYEQYF.